Listed below are T cell receptor beta chains from one sample, sequenced in a study of blood T cell repertoires in COVID-19. The assay was immunoSEQ multiplex PCR, and TCRdb's table has in-frame clones only and misses some. The table records roughly 330,000 clones, about four fifths of them present only once. Sequences were obtained from peripheral blood. Receptors originate from a woman aged 45 to 65 with acute or convalescent COVID-19. The CDR3 runs from the conserved cysteine through the conserved F or W. A D gene is named only where the DNA matches it firmly. The size field is filled for only some rows; it gives once, few, many or a size class.

15,NA,TRBJ2-4,NA,TRBV5-1,TGCGCCAGCAGCTTGGCCACGGGGGCCAAAAACATTCAGTACTTC,CASSLATGAKNIQYF
15,NA,TRBJ1-2,NA,TRBV7-8,TGTGCCAGCAGCTTACAGGGCCCGGCGAACTATGGCTACACCTTC,CASSLQGPANYGYTF
14,NA,TRBJ1-1,NA,TRBV5-1,TGCGCCAGCAGCATGGAAACAATGAACACTGAAGCTTTCTTT,CASSMETMNTEAFF
14,NA,TRBJ2-1,NA,TRBV27,TGTGCCAGCAGTTTTGCGAGCTCCTACAATGAGCAGTTCTTC,CASSFASSYNEQFF
13,NA,TRBJ2-7,TRBD1,TRBV10-3,TGTGCCATCAGTGGGGACAGGGGAGACGAGCAGTACTTC,CAISGDRGDEQYF
15,NA,TRBJ1-2,TRBD1,TRBV7-2,TGTGCCAGCAGCCCCCAAGGACAGGCCCCCTATGGCTACACCTTC,CASSPQGQAPYGYTF
21,few,TRBJ2-3,NA,TRBV21-1,TGTGCCAGCAGCAATGGGTCTAAGCGGGGGGGCCGGGAGGATCGCACAGATACGCAGTATTTT,CASSNGSKRGGREDRTDTQYF
13,NA,TRBJ1-4,NA,TRBV5-8,TGTGCCAGCAGCCGGGACGGGGGAAGTAAACTGTTTTTT,CASSRDGGSKLFF
16,few,TRBJ1-5,TRBD1,TRBV6-1,TGTGCCAGCAGTGATAACAGGGGGTACGGAAATCAGCCCCAGCATTTT,CASSDNRGYGNQPQHF
15,NA,TRBJ1-2,TRBD1,TRBV6-4,TGTGCCAGCAATCTGAGACAGGGAGGCTGGGATGGCTACACCTTC,CASNLRQGGWDGYTF
14,NA,TRBJ1-1,NA,TRBV7-9,TGTGCCAGCAGCCCCTGGACAGAGACCACTGAAGCTTTCTTT,CASSPWTETTEAFF
17,NA,TRBJ2-5,TRBD2,TRBV27,TGTGCCAGCATCGGACTAGGGTCCTCCGTAGGGCGAGAGACCCAGTACTTC,CASIGLGSSVGRETQYF
12,once,TRBJ2-2,TRBD2,TRBV29-1,TGCAGCGTTGTGGGGGAGGGCGGGGAGCTGTTTTTT,CSVVGEGGELFF
14,NA,TRBJ2-7,NA,TRBV30,TGTGCCTGGAGTGTAGTCAGGGGCCCCTGGGAGCAGTACTTC,CAWSVVRGPWEQYF
14,NA,TRBJ2-7,NA,TRBV19,TGTGCCAGTAGTCTGGGGGCAGGATCCTACGAGCAGTACTTC,CASSLGAGSYEQYF
15,NA,TRBJ1-4,NA,TRBV9,TGTGCCAGCAGTGCCCGTGCAGGCCCTGCTGAAAAACTGTTTTTT,CASSARAGPAEKLFF
19,many,TRBJ2-1,NA,TRBV21-1,TGTGCCAGCAGCAAAGCGCTTGAGGCTAGCGGGAGCTCCTACAATGAGCAGTTCTTC,CASSKALEASGSSYNEQFF
14,NA,TRBJ2-3,NA,TRBV11-3,TGTGCCAGCAGCATAGGGTCCTTTGCGGATACGCAGTATTTT,CASSIGSFADTQYF
16,NA,TRBJ2-7,TRBD2,TRBV18,TGTGCCAGCTCATCCCTAGCGGGGGGAAGCTCCTACGAGCAGTACTTC,CASSSLAGGSSYEQYF
15,once,TRBJ1-1,TRBD1,TRBV4-2,TGTGCCAGCAGGGATGAGGGGGCCACCGACACTGAAGCTTTCTTT,CASRDEGATDTEAFF
14,NA,TRBJ1-4,TRBD1,TRBV7-9,TGTGCCAGCAGCCTGGACAGGGGGTTAGCAAAACTGTTTTTT,CASSLDRGLAKLFF
12,NA,TRBJ2-3,TRBD1,TRBV5-1,TGCGCCAGCAGCCAACAGGGGGATACGCAGTATTTT,CASSQQGDTQYF
15,NA,TRBJ1-6,TRBD1,TRBV5-4,TGTGCCAGCAGCTTTACAGGGGACGGTAATTCACCCCTCCACTTT,CASSFTGDGNSPLHF
11,NA,TRBJ2-2,NA,TRBV6-5,TGTGCCAGCCTGAACACCGGGGAGCTGTTTTTT,CASLNTGELFF
15,NA,TRBJ2-2,TRBD1,TRBV5-6,TGTGCCAGCAGCTTGGACAGGGGAGAAACCGGGGAGCTGTTTTTT,CASSLDRGETGELFF
12,NA,TRBJ2-5,NA,TRBV21-1,TGTGCCAGCAGCGGCTGTATGGTGGCCCAGTACTTC,CASSGCMVAQYF